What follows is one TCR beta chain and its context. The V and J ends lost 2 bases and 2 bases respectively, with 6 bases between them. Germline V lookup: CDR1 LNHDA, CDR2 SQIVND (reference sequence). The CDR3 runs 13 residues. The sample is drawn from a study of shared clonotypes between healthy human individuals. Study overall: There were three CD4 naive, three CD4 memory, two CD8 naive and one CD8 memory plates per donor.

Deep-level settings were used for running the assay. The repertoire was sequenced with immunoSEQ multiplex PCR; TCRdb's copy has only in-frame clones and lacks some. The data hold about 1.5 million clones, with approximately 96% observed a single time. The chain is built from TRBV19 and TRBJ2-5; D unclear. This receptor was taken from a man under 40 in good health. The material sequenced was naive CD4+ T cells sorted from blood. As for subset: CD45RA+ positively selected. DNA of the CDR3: TGTGCCAGTAGTATACAGCCTCAAGAGACCCAGTACTTC. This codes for CASSIQPQETQYF.